The next 25 T cell receptor beta chains were all read from a single sample in a study of metastatic and nonmetastatic thyroid tumors. TCRdb re-analyzed the PCR reads using MiXCR. In the table there are 90,000 or so clones, 7.5% to 9% of which are singletons. All patients were untreated before thyroid surgery. Input material: blood. All receptors derive from a female donor with papillary thyroid cancer or a benign thyroid nodule (not recorded which). Some clones in this sample may be carry-over from other donors' samples.

This clone showed up many times. Other DNA variants within this sample encode the same CDR3. The J gene is TRBJ1-1, the V gene TRBV24-1; tentatively, D is TRBD1 (5 bases). CDR1 and CDR2 (germline): KGHDR, SFDVKD. CDR3 length: 13 residues. V lost 0 bases and J lost 5, with 6 bases in between. DNA of the CDR3: TGTGCCACCAGTGATTTGGGGGGAACTGAAGCTTTCTTT. Protein: CATSDLGGTEAFF.

Points on this clone: A much larger clone sits a single nucleotide away, making a read error possible. Other nucleotide sequences in the sample specify the same CDR3. J is TRBJ1-2 and V is TRBV7-9; D may be TRBD1 (6 bases). Trimming stripped 0 bases from V and 8 bases from J, with 16 bases between. Germline values: CDR1 SEHNR, CDR2 FQNEAQ (reference sequence). The CDR3 runs 15 residues. This CDR3 is CASSLAGTPARGYTF. The CDR3 bases are TGTGCCAGCAGCTTAGCGGGGACACCGGCCCGCGGCTACACCTTC.

Worth noting for this clone: This may come from a read error, since a much larger clone is one base off. As DNA, the CDR3 is TGTGCCAGCAGCCGGGGGGATACCCAGTACTTC. This translates into CASSRGDTQYF. J is TRBJ2-5 and V is TRBV3-1; a weak D match, TRBD2 (6 bases). Germline V gives CDR1 LGHDT, CDR2 YNNKEL (reference sequence). The CDR3 runs 11 residues. The V and J ends lost 4 bases and 8 bases respectively, with 8 bases between them.

There are many counts of this clone. The chain combines TRBV11-2 with TRBJ2-5, with D unclear. V lost 0 bases to trimming and J lost 1 base, with 6 bases between them. CDR3 length: 14 residues. Germline CDR1 reads SGHAT; CDR2 reads FQNNGV. CDR3 sequence (DNA): TGTGCCAGCAGCTTAGAGAGCCCCCAAGAGACCCAGTACTTC. Protein product: CASSLESPQETQYF.

This clone was observed many times. CDR3 sequence reads: CSAPPPSRARDTQYF. CDR3 coding DNA: TGCAGTGCCCCCCCCCCATCCAGGGCGAGAGATACGCAGTATTTT. This chain uses TRBV20-1 with TRBJ2-3; D is possibly TRBD1 (5 bases). From germline, CDR1 is DFQATT and CDR2 SNEGSKA (reference sequence). V shed 6 bases and J shed 5 bases, with 21 bases lying between them. This CDR3 is built from 15 residues.

V usage is TRBV20-1 and J usage is TRBJ2-1, with D possibly TRBD2 on 5 matching bases. Germline loops: CDR1 DFQATT, CDR2 SNEGSKA (reference sequence). This CDR3 has 19 residues. The V end was cut by 2 bases, the J end by 9 bases, with 32 bases between. CDR3 in DNA: TGCAGTGCTAGAATGACTCCAGCGGTGGGTTTAAGTAGAGGCCTTGAGCAGTTCTTC. It codes for CSARMTPAVGLSRGLEQFF.

This clone was detected only a few times. It may be a read error: a sequence one base away is much more abundant. This sequence joins TRBV5-4 and TRBJ2-5, with D possibly being TRBD1 (6 bases). The CDR3 runs to 13 residues. Trimming stripped 2 bases from V and 2 bases from J, with 7 bases between. Germline lookup yields CDR1 SGHNT and CDR2 YYREEE (reference sequence). The CDR3 spells CASSFGQQETQYF. The CDR3 DNA is TGTGCCAGCAGCTTTGGACAGCAAGAGACCCAGTACTTC.

This clone was seen at least ten times. The chain has TRBV4-1 and TRBJ1-5, with D tentatively TRBD1 (5 bases). CDR3 size: 16 residues. CDR1 and CDR2 from the germline V gene are MGHRA and YSYEKL. The V end lost 0 bases, the J end lost 6 bases, and 15 bases lay between the germline ends. CDR3 coding DNA: TGCGCCAGCAGCCAAGATCCTAACAGGTTTGGTCAGCCCCAGCATTTT. Amino acids: CASSQDPNRFGQPQHF.

This clone was seen many times. This chain uses TRBV19 with TRBJ2-6, with D perhaps assigned TRBD1 or TRBD2 (5 bases each). CDR1 and CDR2 from the germline V gene are LNHDA and SQIVND (reference sequence). This CDR3 has 17 amino acids. V gave up 1 base and J gave up 2 bases, with 12 bases separating them. The CDR3 is CASSIGSGTPGANVLTF. The DNA for the CDR3 is TGTGCCAGTAGTATAGGTTCTGGGACCCCTGGGGCCAACGTCCTGACTTTC.

The sample holds many counts of this clone. Other DNA sequences in this sample translate to the same CDR3. V gene TRBV15 combines with J gene TRBJ2-6; TRBD1 matches at 7 bases. Germline V lookup: CDR1 LNHNV, CDR2 YYDKDF (reference sequence). V shed 0 bases and J 0 bases; nucleotides not matched to a gene: 5. This CDR3 has 18 residues. The CDR3 is CATSRDGQASSGANVLTF. The CDR3 region has the DNA TGTGCCACCAGCAGAGATGGACAGGCCAGCTCTGGGGCCAACGTCCTGACTTTC.

This clone was observed many times. The chain couples TRBV20-1 to TRBJ2-7; TRBD2 agrees at 10 bases. Germline lookup yields CDR1 DFQATT and CDR2 SNEGSKA (reference sequence). The CDR3 loop spans 12 amino acids. As DNA, the CDR3 is TGCAGGGTTAGCGGGGGGAAATACGAGCAGTACTTC. Protein: CRVSGGKYEQYF.

The chain uses TRBV5-5 and TRBJ1-5, with TRBD1 matching 7 bases. The CDR3 length is 16 residues. The germline V gene has CDR1 SGHKS and CDR2 YYEKEE (reference sequence). V lost 5 bases to trimming and J lost 0 bases; unmatched junction nucleotides: 8. CDR3 sequence (DNA): TGTGCCAGCAGTCAAGGGGGCGACGTTAGCAATCAGCCCCAGCATTTT. Translating gives CASSQGGDVSNQPQHF.

This clone occurred many times. The chain combines TRBV29-1 with TRBJ2-7, with 11 bases aligning to TRBD1. From germline, CDR1 is SQVTM and CDR2 ANQGSEA. The CDR3 totals 14 residues. V lost 4 bases and J lost 4; bases outside the gene matches: 6. As DNA, the CDR3 is TGCAGCGTTGCCCTTGGACAGGGGGCTTACGAGCAGTACTTC. Its protein is CSVALGQGAYEQYF.

On this clone itself: With a much larger clone just one base away, this may be a read error. This chain connects TRBV30 to TRBJ2-4, with a weak D call TRBD1 (5 bases). Germline V gene sequence: CDR1 GTSNPN, CDR2 SVGIG (reference sequence). Trimming removed 0 bases from V and 12 bases from J, with 12 bases in between. The CDR3 is 12 amino acids. The CDR3 bases are TGTGCCTGGAGTGTAGGCCAGGGCACTCAGTACTTC. Its protein is CAWSVGQGTQYF.

The rearrangement links TRBV6-1 to TRBJ1-1, with 9 bases matching TRBD1. This CDR3 has 16 amino acids. The junction had 14 bases not matched to a gene; V was cut back by 6 bases and J by 6 bases. Germline values: CDR1 MNHNS, CDR2 SASEGT. CDR3 sequence reads: CASRWTSGTGWAEAFF. CDR3 sequence (DNA): TGTGCCAGCAGGTGGACCTCCGGGACAGGGTGGGCTGAAGCTTTCTTT.

This clone has at least ten counts. The rearrangement uses TRBV2 and TRBJ1-4, with D perhaps TRBD1 (6 bases). V was cut by 5 bases and J by 8 bases, with 18 bases left in between. Looked up from germline, CDR1 is SNHLY and CDR2 is FYNNEI. This CDR3 has 15 amino acids. CDR3 sequence (DNA): TGTGCCAGCAGTACCCGGATGGGGGCTTTGGAAAAACTGTTTTTT. Protein product: CASSTRMGALEKLFF.

This clone appeared many times. The J gene is TRBJ1-2, the V gene TRBV27; the D gene is possibly TRBD1 (5 bases). Germline lookup yields CDR1 MNHEY and CDR2 SMNVEV (reference sequence). This CDR3 is 12 amino acids long. The V and J ends lost 6 bases and 8 bases respectively, with 13 bases between them. The CDR3 bases are TGTGCCAGCAGCGGGGGACGGAGAGGCTACACCTTC. It codes for CASSGGRRGYTF.

This clone appeared many times. The V gene is TRBV4-1, the J gene TRBJ2-2, with D uncertain. The CDR3 contains 15 residues. V was clipped by 0 bases and J by 0 bases, with 5 bases between them. Germline V gives CDR1 MGHRA, CDR2 YSYEKL. Written as DNA, the CDR3 is TGCGCCAGCAGCCAAGAATGGTCGAACACCGGGGAGCTGTTTTTT. Translated: CASSQEWSNTGELFF.

This clone was found many times. The gene calls are TRBV19 and TRBJ1-1; D is ambiguous. The CDR3 totals 15 residues. In germline, CDR1 is LNHDA, CDR2 SQIVND (reference sequence). The ends were cut back, 4 bases at V and 8 bases at J, with 20 bases in the middle. The DNA of the CDR3 is TGTGCCAGTAGTACGTACCGACCGATTTCGGGCGAAGCTTTCTTT. Protein product: CASSTYRPISGEAFF.

Worth noting for this clone: A single base separates this from a much larger clone, so it may be a read error. V gene TRBV28 combines with J gene TRBJ2-5; 9 positions agree with TRBD1. Germline assignment: CDR1 MDHEN and CDR2 SYDVKM. The V gene end was trimmed by 5 bases and the J gene end by 8 bases; junction bases not matched to a gene: 15. This CDR3 region has 16 residues. For the CDR3, the DNA is TGTGCCAGCAGTCCTACTACAGGGGGCGGCACATGTACCCAGTACTTC. Its protein is CASSPTTGGGTCTQYF.

At least ten counts were recorded for this clone. The V gene is TRBV4-1, the J gene TRBJ2-7, with 9 bases fitting TRBD2. CDR3 length equals 18 residues. Trimming at V came to 1 base and at J to 1 base, leaving 11 bases not matched to a gene. The germline V gene has CDR1 MGHRA and CDR2 YSYEKL. CDR3 bases: TGCGCCAGCAGCCAAGTAATGGCGACTAGCGGTAGTTCCTACGAGCAGTACTTC. Translating it yields CASSQVMATSGSSYEQYF.

J is TRBJ1-2 and V is TRBV20-1, with 9 positions matching TRBD1. Germline CDR1 is DFQATT and CDR2 is SNEGSKA (reference sequence). This CDR3 region has 14 residues. V dropped 0 bases and J dropped 8; count of bases not matched to a gene: 7. The CDR3 nucleotides read TGCAGTGCTAGAGATCCCACAGGGGGCAGAGGCTACACCTTC. As protein: CSARDPTGGRGYTF.

Many counts were recorded for this clone. The chain recombines TRBV3-1 with TRBJ2-1; weak D call: TRBD2 (6 bases). V was clipped by 3 bases and J by 2 bases, with 11 bases between them. The CDR3 totals 15 residues. Germline V gene sequence: CDR1 LGHDT, CDR2 YNNKEL (reference sequence). The CDR3, as DNA: TGTGCCAGCAGCCAGCACCCGGGGGCCTACAATGAGCAGTTCTTC. As protein: CASSQHPGAYNEQFF.

This clone was seen repeatedly, ten times or more. The J gene is TRBJ1-1, the V gene TRBV2; no clear D gene. This CDR3 region has 11 residues. The ends were cut back, 8 bases at V and 7 bases at J, with 11 bases in the middle. Germline assignment: CDR1 SNHLY and CDR2 FYNNEI. The CDR3 DNA follows: TGTGCCAGCCGGAATCTGGGTGAAGCTTTCTTT. Protein product: CASRNLGEAFF. The full variable domain, rest sourced from reference TRBV2 and TRBJ1-1, is EPEVTQTPSHQVTQMGQEVILRCVPISNHLYFYWYRQILGQKVEFLVSFYNNEISEKSEIFDDQFSVERPDGSNFTLKIRSTKLEDSAMYFCASRNLGEAFFGQGTRLTVV.

This clone was recorded at least ten times. V usage is TRBV4-2 and J usage is TRBJ2-7; no firm D call. The V gene's germline CDR1 is LGHNA and CDR2 YNFKEQ. The CDR3 is 13 amino acids. V was shortened by 1 base and J by 2 bases, with 6 bases between the two germline ends. CDR3 sequence reads: CASSQVTTYEQYF. The CDR3 DNA sequence: TGTGCCAGCAGCCAAGTAACAACCTACGAGCAGTACTTC.